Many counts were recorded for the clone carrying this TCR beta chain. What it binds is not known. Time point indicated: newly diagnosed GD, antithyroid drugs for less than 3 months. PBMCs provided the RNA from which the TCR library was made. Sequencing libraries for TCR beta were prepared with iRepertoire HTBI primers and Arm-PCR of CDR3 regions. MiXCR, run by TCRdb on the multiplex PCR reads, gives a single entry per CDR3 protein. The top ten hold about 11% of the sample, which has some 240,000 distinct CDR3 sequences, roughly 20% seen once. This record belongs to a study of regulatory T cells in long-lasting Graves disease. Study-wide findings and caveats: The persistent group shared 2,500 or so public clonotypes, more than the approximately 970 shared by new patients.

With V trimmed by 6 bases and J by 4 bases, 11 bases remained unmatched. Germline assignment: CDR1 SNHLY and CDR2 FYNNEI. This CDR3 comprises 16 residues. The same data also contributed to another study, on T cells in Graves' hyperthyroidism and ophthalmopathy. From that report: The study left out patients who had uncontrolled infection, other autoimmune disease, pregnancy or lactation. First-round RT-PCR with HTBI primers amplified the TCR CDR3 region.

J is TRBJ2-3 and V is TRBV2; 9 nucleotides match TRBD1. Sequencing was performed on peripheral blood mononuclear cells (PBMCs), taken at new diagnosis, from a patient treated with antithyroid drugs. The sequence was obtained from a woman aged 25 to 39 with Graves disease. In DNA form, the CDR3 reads TGTGCCAGCAGGGTGACCGGGACAGGGTCAGCAGATACGCAGTATTTT. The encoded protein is CASRVTGTGSADTQYF.